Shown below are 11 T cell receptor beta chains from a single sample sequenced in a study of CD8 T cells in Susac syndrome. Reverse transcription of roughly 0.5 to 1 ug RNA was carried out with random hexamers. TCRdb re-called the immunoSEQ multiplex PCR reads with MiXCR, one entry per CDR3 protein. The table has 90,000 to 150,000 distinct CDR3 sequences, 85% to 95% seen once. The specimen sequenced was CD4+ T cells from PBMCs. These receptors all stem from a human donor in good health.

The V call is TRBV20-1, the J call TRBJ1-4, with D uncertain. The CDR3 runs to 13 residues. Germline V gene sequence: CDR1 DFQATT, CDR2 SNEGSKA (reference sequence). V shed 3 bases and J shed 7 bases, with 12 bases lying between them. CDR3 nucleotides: TGCAGTGCTAGCACGGGGTGGGGTGAAAAACTGTTTTTT. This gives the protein CSASTGWGEKLFF.

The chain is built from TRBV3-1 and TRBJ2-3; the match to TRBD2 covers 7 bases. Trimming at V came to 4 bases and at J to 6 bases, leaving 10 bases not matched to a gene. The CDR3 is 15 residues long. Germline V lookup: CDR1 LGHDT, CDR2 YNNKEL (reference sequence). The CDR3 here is CASSRSAAGVDTQYF. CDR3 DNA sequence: TGTGCCAGCAGCCGGAGCGCGGCGGGAGTGGATACGCAGTATTTT.

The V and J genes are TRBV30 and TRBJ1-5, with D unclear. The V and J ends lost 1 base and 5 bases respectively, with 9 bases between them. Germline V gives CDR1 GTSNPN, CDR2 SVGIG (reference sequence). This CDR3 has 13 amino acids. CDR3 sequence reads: CAWSENLHQPQHF. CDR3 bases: TGTGCCTGGAGTGAAAATCTCCATCAGCCCCAGCATTTT.

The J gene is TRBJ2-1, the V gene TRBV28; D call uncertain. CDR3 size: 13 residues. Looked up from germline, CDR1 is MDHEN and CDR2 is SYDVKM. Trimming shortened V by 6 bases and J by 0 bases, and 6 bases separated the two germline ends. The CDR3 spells CASRLGSYNEQFF. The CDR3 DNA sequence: TGTGCCAGCAGGTTAGGCTCCTACAATGAGCAGTTCTTC.

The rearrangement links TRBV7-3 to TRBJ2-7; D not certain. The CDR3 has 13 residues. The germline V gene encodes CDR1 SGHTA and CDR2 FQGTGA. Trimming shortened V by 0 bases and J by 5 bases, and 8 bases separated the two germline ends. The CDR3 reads CASSLTVRDEQYF. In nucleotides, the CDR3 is TGTGCCAGCAGCTTAACCGTTAGGGACGAGCAGTACTTC.

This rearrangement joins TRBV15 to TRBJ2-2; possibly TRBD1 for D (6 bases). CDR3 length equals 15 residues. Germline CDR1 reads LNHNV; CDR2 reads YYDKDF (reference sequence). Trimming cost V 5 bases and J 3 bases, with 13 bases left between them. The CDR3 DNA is TGTGCCACCAGCGTCGACAGGTCAGACACCGGGGAGCTGTTTTTT. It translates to CATSVDRSDTGELFF.

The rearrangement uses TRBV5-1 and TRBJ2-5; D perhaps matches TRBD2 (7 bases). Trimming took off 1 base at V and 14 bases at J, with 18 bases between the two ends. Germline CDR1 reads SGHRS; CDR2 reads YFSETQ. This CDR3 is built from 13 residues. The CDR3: CASSLNGRDTPYF. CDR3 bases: TGCGCCAGCAGCTTGAATGGGAGGGACACCCCCTACTTC.

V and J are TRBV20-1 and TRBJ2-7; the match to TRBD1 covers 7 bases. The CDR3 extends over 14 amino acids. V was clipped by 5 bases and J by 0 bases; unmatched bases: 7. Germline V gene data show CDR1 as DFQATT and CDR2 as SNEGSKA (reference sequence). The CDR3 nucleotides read TGCAGTGCTGGGCGTTCAGGGGGCTCCTACGAGCAGTACTTC. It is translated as CSAGRSGGSYEQYF.

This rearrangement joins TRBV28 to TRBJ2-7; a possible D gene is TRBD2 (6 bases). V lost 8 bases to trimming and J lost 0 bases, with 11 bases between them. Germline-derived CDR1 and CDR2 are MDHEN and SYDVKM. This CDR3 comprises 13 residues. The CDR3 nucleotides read TGTGCCAGCCTCTCTAGCGTCTCCTACGAGCAGTACTTC. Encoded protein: CASLSSVSYEQYF.

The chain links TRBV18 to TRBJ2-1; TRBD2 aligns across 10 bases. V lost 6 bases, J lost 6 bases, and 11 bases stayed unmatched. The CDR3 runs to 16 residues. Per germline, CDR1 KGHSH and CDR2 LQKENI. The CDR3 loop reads CASSPVTSGIGNEQFF. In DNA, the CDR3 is TGTGCCAGCTCTCCAGTTACTAGCGGGATAGGCAATGAGCAGTTCTTC. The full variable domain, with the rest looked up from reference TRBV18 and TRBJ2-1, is NAGVMQNPRHLVRRRGQEARLRCSPMKGHSHVYWYRQLPEEGLKFMVYLQKENIIDESGMPKERFSAEFPKEGPSILRIQQVVRGDSAAYFCASSPVTSGIGNEQFFGPGTRLTVL.

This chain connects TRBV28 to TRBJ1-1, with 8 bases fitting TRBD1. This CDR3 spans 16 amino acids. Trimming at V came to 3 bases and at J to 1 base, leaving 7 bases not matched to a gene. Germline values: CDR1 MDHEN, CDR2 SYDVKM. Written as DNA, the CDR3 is TGTGCCAGCAGTTTGCCACATGGGACAGGGAACACTGAAGCTTTCTTT. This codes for CASSLPHGTGNTEAFF.